The source of this T cell receptor (beta chain) is a study of radiation and T cells in renal cell carcinoma. Looking at the study overall: Nephrectomy followed 15 Gy stereotactic body radiation by 4 weeks. Study-wide results and limits: Top tumor clonotypes rose in blood 2 weeks post-radiation, then contracted.

Concerning this clone itself: Its antigen remains unidentified.

V was pared by 4 bases and J by 7 bases, with 6 bases of the junction left unmatched. The germline V gene encodes CDR1 SGHTA and CDR2 FQGTGA. This CDR3 is built from 15 residues. Time point of the sample: blood 2 weeks post-SBRT. Treatment meaning: 15 Gy SBRT to primary tumor, nephrectomy 4 weeks later. This renal cell carcinoma was of the clear cell type. Only in-frame clones appear in the TCRdb table, and some are missing; sequencing was by immunoSEQ multiplex PCR. The sample records over 60,000 clones, roughly 79% being singletons. The sequencing used blood, collected from a patient whose treatment included radiotherapy and nephrectomy. This clonotype was obtained from a man aged 55-75 years with renal cell carcinoma. This rearrangement joins TRBV7-3 to TRBJ2-1; 11 bases are shared with TRBD2. DNA of the CDR3: TGTGCCAGCAGCTCTACCGGGACTAGCGGTAATGAGCAGTTCTTC. This encodes CASSSTGTSGNEQFF.